The rows below give T cell receptor beta chains drawn from one sample of a study of cytomegalovirus exposure and HLA in healthy donors. Sequencing used immunoSEQ multiplex PCR; TCRdb keeps in-frame clones, though not all of them. The sample lists about 160,000 clones, less than 85% seen once, with 3.5% to 5% in the top ten. The sequenced sample was PBMCs. These TCRs come from a man in his forties in good health and CMV-seronegative. CDR3s include the opening cysteine and the closing phenylalanine or tryptophan. D genes are given only for firm matches. Some rows mark clone size as missing; the rest say once, few, many or name a class of expanded clone.

clone size	CDR3 length	V gene	J gene	D gene	CDR3 protein	CDR3 DNA
-	15	TRBV9	TRBJ2-1	-	CASSDPQGFFNEQFF	TGTGCCAGCAGCGACCCCCAGGGTTTCTTCAATGAGCAGTTCTTC
-	14	TRBV18	TRBJ1-1	-	CASSQQGGDTEAFF	TGTGCCAGCTCACAGCAGGGAGGGGATACTGAAGCTTTCTTT
-	13	TRBV5-1	TRBJ1-2	TRBD1	CASRGGQGDGYTF	TGCGCCAGCAGAGGGGGCCAGGGAGATGGCTACACCTTC
-	15	TRBV2	TRBJ1-4	TRBD1	CASKGAASTNEKLFF	TGTGCCAGCAAGGGGGCAGCCTCAACTAATGAAAAACTGTTTTTT
-	15	TRBV6-5	TRBJ2-1	TRBD2	CASSYGTSGGNEQFF	TGTGCCAGCAGTTACGGGACTAGCGGGGGTAATGAGCAGTTCTTC
-	16	TRBV2	TRBJ1-3	-	CASSRGGRSSGNTIYF	TGTGCCAGCAGCCGGGGGGGACGGAGCTCTGGAAACACCATATATTTT
-	17	TRBV25-1	TRBJ2-3	TRBD1	CASSGQGSSTTTDTQYF	TGTGCCAGCAGCGGACAGGGGTCGTCCACTACCACAGATACGCAGTATTTT
once	14	TRBV5-1	TRBJ1-1	-	CASSRQSMNTEAFF	TGCGCCAGCAGCCGACAGTCCATGAACACTGAAGCTTTCTTT
few	15	TRBV6-5	TRBJ1-4	-	CASNARPEGFEKLFF	TGTGCCAGCAACGCCAGGCCCGAGGGTTTTGAAAAACTGTTTTTT
-	13	TRBV19	TRBJ1-5	TRBD1	CASGRQGRQPQHF	TGTGCCAGTGGAAGACAGGGGCGACAGCCCCAGCATTTT
-	13	TRBV15	TRBJ2-7	TRBD1	CATSDEGGHEQYF	TGTGCCACCAGTGACGAAGGGGGCCACGAGCAGTACTTC
-	12	TRBV7-2	TRBJ2-1	TRBD2	CASSLGEGEQFF	TGTGCCAGCAGCTTAGGGGAGGGTGAGCAGTTCTTC
-	14	TRBV6-5	TRBJ1-5	TRBD1	CASSRDRNNQPQHF	TGTGCCAGCAGTAGGGACAGGAACAATCAGCCCCAGCATTTT
-	16	TRBV5-1	TRBJ1-1	TRBD1	CASSLGQGDLNTEAFF	TGCGCCAGCAGCCTCGGACAGGGGGATTTGAACACTGAAGCTTTCTTT
-	15	TRBV2	TRBJ1-4	-	CASREINRVGEKLFF	TGTGCCAGCAGAGAAATCAACAGGGTTGGGGAAAAACTGTTTTTT
-	13	TRBV30	TRBJ2-1	TRBD2	CAWSVLAGSEQFF	TGTGCCTGGAGTGTTCTAGCGGGGAGTGAGCAGTTCTTC
few	14	TRBV19	TRBJ2-2	TRBD2	CASSSGGLTGELFF	TGTGCCAGTAGTAGCGGGGGGCTCACCGGGGAGCTGTTTTTT
-	13	TRBV30	TRBJ2-7	TRBD1	CAWSYRGTYEQYF	TGTGCCTGGAGTTACAGGGGTACCTACGAGCAGTACTTC
few	14	TRBV11-2	TRBJ2-7	-	CASSSRGNAGEQYF	TGTGCCAGCAGCTCACGGGGAAATGCCGGCGAGCAGTACTTC
-	16	TRBV6-6	TRBJ1-6	-	CASSPTIINRHSPLHF	TGTGCCAGCAGTCCTACTATAATAAACCGTCATTCACCCCTCCACTTT
-	15	TRBV10-3	TRBJ1-6	-	CAISASEGRNSPLHF	TGTGCCATCAGTGCGTCAGAGGGGAGGAATTCACCCCTCCACTTT
-	14	TRBV9	TRBJ2-4	TRBD1	CASSVGTGINIQYF	TGTGCCAGCAGCGTAGGGACAGGGATAAACATTCAGTACTTC
-	12	TRBV28	TRBJ1-5	-	CASTRENQPQHF	TGTGCCAGCACTCGAGAGAATCAGCCCCAGCATTTT
-	12	TRBV10-3	TRBJ2-1	TRBD2	CAINSGGNEQFF	TGTGCCATTAATTCGGGGGGGAATGAGCAGTTCTTC
-	14	TRBV5-1	TRBJ2-7	-	CASSQGLTPYEQYF	TGCGCCAGCAGCCAGGGTCTCACCCCCTACGAGCAGTACTTC
-	13	TRBV6-4	TRBJ2-2	TRBD1	CASSQGAAGELFF	TGTGCCAGCAGCCAGGGGGCTGCCGGGGAGCTGTTTTTT
-	13	TRBV11-2	TRBJ2-7	TRBD1	CASSGTGFYEQYF	TGTGCCAGCAGCGGGACAGGGTTCTACGAGCAGTACTTC
-	15	TRBV18	TRBJ1-4	-	CASSPQSGEIGKLFF	TGTGCCAGCTCACCACAAAGCGGAGAGATAGGAAAACTGTTTTTT
once	16	TRBV5-1	TRBJ1-2	-	CASSLGGQGKNYGYTF	TGCGCCAGCAGCTTGGGGGGGCAGGGGAAGAACTATGGCTACACCTTC
-	18	TRBV9	TRBJ1-5	TRBD1	CASSVVRDRGHTQEPQHF	TGTGCCAGCAGCGTAGTCCGGGACAGGGGACACACGCAGGAGCCCCAGCATTTT